The rows below give T cell receptor beta chains drawn from one sample of a study of Graves' ophthalmopathy and Graves' hyperthyroidism. TCRdb independently ran MiXCR on the multiplex PCR reads; one entry per CDR3 protein. The data show approximately 700,000 distinct CDR3 sequences, 35% to 50% seen once. Sequenced input: peripheral blood. Source of these receptors: an adult man with Graves' ophthalmopathy. Both conserved end residues are part of each CDR3. A D gene is named only where the DNA matches it firmly. Clone size is stated in some rows and not others, as once, few, many or a class when expanded.

d_gene | abundance | j_gene | v_gene | CDR3nt | CDR3aa
. | . | TRBJ2-2 | TRBV14 | TGTGCCAGCAGCCAAAACAGGGACATGAACACCGGGGAGCTGTTTTTT | CASSQNRDMNTGELFF
. | many | TRBJ1-5 | TRBV11-2 | TGTGCCAGCAGCCAAGACCCTCAGGGGAGCCAGCCCCAGCATTTT | CASSQDPQGSQPQHF
. | many | TRBJ1-1 | TRBV2 | TGTGCCAGCATTTTGACCCTCCCCCCTGAAGCTTTCTTT | CASILTLPPEAFF
TRBD1 | many | TRBJ1-1 | TRBV7-9 | TGTGCCAGCAGCTTAGAAGGGGGCCTTGAAGCTTTCTTT | CASSLEGGLEAFF
. | . | TRBJ1-1 | TRBV7-2 | TGTGCCAGCAGGGGGGCTTTGAACACTGACGCTTTCTTT | CASRGALNTDAFF
. | many | TRBJ2-2 | TRBV9 | TGTGCCAGCAGCGCCAGCCCACTTAGCGGTTACACCGGGGAGCTGTTTTTT | CASSASPLSGYTGELFF
. | . | TRBJ2-7 | TRBV30 | TGTGCCTGGAGTGTACAGACAGCTTACGAGCAGTACTTC | CAWSVQTAYEQYF
. | many | TRBJ1-1 | TRBV11-1 | TGTGCCAGCAGCGTAAGACCGACAGTATCTTTCACTGAAGCTTTCTTT | CASSVRPTVSFTEAFF
. | . | TRBJ2-5 | TRBV20-1 | TGCAGTGCTAGACAGGCCCTAGACCAAGAGACCCAGTACTTC | CSARQALDQETQYF
TRBD2 | many | TRBJ2-7 | TRBV29-1 | TGCAGCGTTGGGACTAGCGACGCCTACGAGCAGTACTTC | CSVGTSDAYEQYF
. | . | TRBJ1-6 | TRBV6-5 | TGTGCCAGCACTGCGGCCCTGAGCTCCTATAATTCACCCCTCCACTTT | CASTAALSSYNSPLHF
. | many | TRBJ1-2 | TRBV4-2 | TGTGCCAGCAGCCAAGATTGGTCGGCACAGGCCTATGGCTACACCTTC | CASSQDWSAQAYGYTF
TRBD2 | many | TRBJ2-5 | TRBV10-2 | TGCGCCAGCAGGCCGGGACTAGCGGGGGAAAAGACCCAGTACTTC | CASRPGLAGEKTQYF
TRBD1 | . | TRBJ2-7 | TRBV4-2 | TGTGCCAGCAGCCAAGATCCTTCCACAGGGGACGAGCAGTACTTC | CASSQDPSTGDEQYF
TRBD1 | . | TRBJ1-4 | TRBV7-9 | TGTGCCAGCAGCTACTCACAGGGGTGGGGGGAAAAACTGTTTTTT | CASSYSQGWGEKLFF
. | many | TRBJ1-5 | TRBV20-1 | TGCAGTGCGGCCGGGACCCGGGGTCAGCCCCAGCATTTT | CSAAGTRGQPQHF
TRBD1 | few | TRBJ1-2 | TRBV7-9 | TGTGCCAGCAGCCCGGACAGGGTTGGAAACACCTTC | CASSPDRVGNTF
. | . | TRBJ2-3 | TRBV29-1 | TGCAGCGTTGCCATGGACGGTGATACGCAGTATTTT | CSVAMDGDTQYF
TRBD2 | . | TRBJ2-3 | TRBV24-1 | TGTGCCACCAGTACGACTAGCGAGAACACAGATACGCAGTATTTT | CATSTTSENTDTQYF
TRBD1 | many | TRBJ1-2 | TRBV19 | TGTGCCAGCCGGACAGGAGGCTATGGCTACACCTTC | CASRTGGYGYTF
TRBD2 | . | TRBJ2-5 | TRBV20-1 | TGCAGTGCTAGAGTCTCGAGCGGGGGGGCGAAGACCCAGTACTTC | CSARVSSGGAKTQYF
. | many | TRBJ1-1 | TRBV7-2 | TGTGCCAGCAGCTTAAGTGTGGGGGGCGGTCGATCAGCTTTCTTT | CASSLSVGGGRSAFF
TRBD1 | . | TRBJ1-1 | TRBV29-1 | TGCAGCTTGGGACAGGGTACAGCTGAAGCTTTCTTT | CSLGQGTAEAFF
. | many | TRBJ1-2 | TRBV3-1 | TGTGCCAGCAGCCAGGGTACAGGGCCGGGAAGCTATGGCTACACCTTC | CASSQGTGPGSYGYTF
. | . | TRBJ2-5 | TRBV20-1 | TGCAGTGCTACCCGATCGATGTGGACCGCTTTTGAGACCCAGTACTTC | CSATRSMWTAFETQYF
. | . | TRBJ1-1 | TRBV11-3 | TGTGCCAGCAGCTTGGGCGGTCCCACCGTGAACACTGAAGCTTTCTTT | CASSLGGPTVNTEAFF
TRBD1 | . | TRBJ2-2 | TRBV29-1 | TGCAGCGTTGGACAGGGACAGATATTGAACACCGGGGAGCTGTTTTTT | CSVGQGQILNTGELFF
TRBD2 | . | TRBJ2-3 | TRBV7-9 | TGTGCCAGCAGCCGAATAGGAGGACTAGCGGGAAGACGGGTCACAGATACGCAGTATTTT | CASSRIGGLAGRRVTDTQYF
TRBD1 | . | TRBJ1-4 | TRBV5-1 | TGCGCCAGCAGTCCGAGGGGGACAGGCAATGAAAAACTGTTTTTT | CASSPRGTGNEKLFF
. | . | TRBJ1-1 | TRBV9 | TGTGCCAGCAGCCCACGACATGTGTACACTGAAGCTTTCTTT | CASSPRHVYTEAFF
TRBD2 | many | TRBJ2-5 | TRBV7-2 | TGTGCCAGCAGCTCGGGACTAGCGGGGACGGAGACCCAGTACTTC | CASSSGLAGTETQYF
TRBD1 | . | TRBJ2-5 | TRBV25-1 | TGTGCCAGCAGTTCGGCAACAGGGGGACCCCTTGGTGAGACCCAGTACTTC | CASSSATGGPLGETQYF
. | many | TRBJ2-7 | TRBV11-2 | TGTGCCAGCAGCTTTTCAGGGGCCGAGCAGTACTTC | CASSFSGAEQYF
. | many | TRBJ2-2 | TRBV15 | TGTGCCACCAGCAGAGATTACGGCCAGGGCGGAACCGGGGAGCTGTTTTTT | CATSRDYGQGGTGELFF
. | few | TRBJ1-1 | TRBV5-4 | TGTGCCAGCAGTCAGACCCCGGGACCGAGGACTGAAGCTTTCTTT | CASSQTPGPRTEAFF
TRBD1 | few | TRBJ1-4 | TRBV6-5 | TGTGCCAGCAGCTACAGGGGGCTTGGTGAAAAACTGTTTTTT | CASSYRGLGEKLFF
. | . | TRBJ2-5 | TRBV7-2 | TGTGCCAGCAGCCCCCCTGGAGGCCTTCAAGAGACCCAGTACTTC | CASSPPGGLQETQYF
. | many | TRBJ1-5 | TRBV4-3 | TGCGCCAGCAGCCAAGATCGGGGTGAACTGAATCAGCCCCAGCATTTT | CASSQDRGELNQPQHF
. | many | TRBJ2-5 | TRBV7-2 | TGTGCCAGCAGCTACCGTGAACGCCTACAAGAGACCCAGTACTTC | CASSYRERLQETQYF
TRBD1 | many | TRBJ2-7 | TRBV29-1 | TGCAGCCTACGGACAGGGAACTCCTACGAGCAGTACTTC | CSLRTGNSYEQYF
. | . | TRBJ1-4 | TRBV30 | TGTGCCTGGAGTGTATCCCGGACAGTACCAACTAATGAAAAACTGTTTTTT | CAWSVSRTVPTNEKLFF
. | . | TRBJ2-5 | TRBV12-3/TRBV12-4 | TGTGCCAGCAGTTGGAGAGGAACGACCCAGTACTTC | CASSWRGTTQYF
. | many | TRBJ2-7 | TRBV10-2 | TGCGCCAGCAGTGAAGGGCCTGTAAACGGCAAGCAGTACTTC | CASSEGPVNGKQYF
. | many | TRBJ1-1 | TRBV19 | TGTGCCAGTAGTATAGGGGGAGTGGGAGCTTTCTTT | CASSIGGVGAFF
TRBD1 | many | TRBJ1-1 | TRBV12-3/TRBV12-4 | TGTGCCAGCAGTTTCGACAGGGGCACTGAAGCTTTCTTT | CASSFDRGTEAFF
. | once | TRBJ2-5 | TRBV9 | . | CASSIYLCSGLRGGETQYF
. | . | TRBJ2-2 | TRBV29-1 | TGCAGCAGCCCGGGAAAGGGGGCCGGGGAGCTGTTTTTT | CSSPGKGAGELFF
. | . | TRBJ1-5 | TRBV15 | TGTGCCACCAGCAGAGAGCGGGCAGGGAGGGGAGATCAGCCCCAGCATTTT | CATSRERAGRGDQPQHF
. | many | TRBJ1-6 | TRBV6-1 | TGTGCCAGCAGTAAACCGGGCCATAATTCACCCCTCCACTTT | CASSKPGHNSPLHF
. | . | TRBJ2-7 | TRBV10-3 | TGTGCCCTAGTATCCTACGAGCAGTACTTC | CALVSYEQYF
. | many | TRBJ1-5 | TRBV4-2 | TGTGCCAGCAGCCAAGATCGCAGCGCTGGGCAGCCCCAGCATTTT | CASSQDRSAGQPQHF
TRBD1 | few | TRBJ1-1 | TRBV2 | TGCGCCAGCAGCCACTTTAATACCGGGACAGCGACTGAAGCTTTCTTT | CASSHFNTGTATEAFF
TRBD2 | many | TRBJ2-2 | TRBV29-1 | TGCAGCGGTAGCGGGGAGAACACCGGGGAGCTGTTTTTT | CSGSGENTGELFF
TRBD2 | . | TRBJ2-3 | TRBV4-2 | TGTGCCAGCAGCACCGGGACTAGCGGTTTGAAAGATACGCAGTATTTT | CASSTGTSGLKDTQYF
TRBD1 | . | TRBJ2-7 | TRBV19 | TGTGCCAGTAGTATAGGGACAGGGGGCTTTAGCGGAACATACGAGCAGTACTTC | CASSIGTGGFSGTYEQYF
TRBD1 | many | TRBJ1-4 | TRBV19 | TGTGCCAGGCAGGGGGCGCGTGAAAAACTGTTTTTT | CARQGAREKLFF
TRBD1 | . | TRBJ1-1 | TRBV5-4 | TGTGCCAGCAGCGAGACAGGGGGGAACACTGAAGCTTTCTTT | CASSETGGNTEAFF
. | many | TRBJ1-5 | TRBV5-1 | TGCGCCAGCAGCTTGGATTACGGCAATCAGCCCCAGCATTTT | CASSLDYGNQPQHF
. | many | TRBJ1-3 | TRBV9 | TGTGCCAGCAGCCCGCGACGTGGCTTTGGAAACACCATATATTTT | CASSPRRGFGNTIYF